Included here is one T cell receptor (beta chain) sequence, with context. Its binding antigen is unknown. The sample holds no much larger clone one base away, and base qualities are not on file. The CDR3 measures 14 amino acids from cysteine to phenylalanine. The retained sequence is limited to the CDR3, 42 bases, with the frame set at the first base. The data originate from a study of T cell responses to AZD1222 COVID-19 vaccine (dated by TCRdb to the early 2020s). General notes on the study: A total of approximately 240 trial participants underwent TCR sequencing, of whom about 200 received two doses of AZD1222 and some 26 received two doses of the MenACWY control vaccine. Trial participants were enrolled into age subgroups of 18-55, 56-69 and 70-plus years, which contained around 150, 29 and 61 TCR-sequenced participants, respectively.

The CDR3 regions of human TCRbeta chains were subjected to immunosequencing. Per the original workflow: Repertoire TCRs were checked for matches against a reference library of SARS-CoV-2-specific TCRs that had been generated using the MIRA antigen-specificity platform. Breadth meant the fraction of unique TCRs that were SARS-CoV-2-associated, whereas depth meant the fraction of total T cells that were SARS-CoV-2-associated. Using the MIRA data, each spike-specific TCR was mapped to the spike region that the TCR reacts to and placed in a CD4 or CD8 class. Log10-transformed breadth and depth values were compared by one-way ANOVA with Sidak's multiple comparisons tests. What TCRdb holds here is the immuneACCESS table cut down to in-frame rearrangements. Part of the clones is not present; checked against another copy, under half of the missing clones reflect an unresolved V gene, and the others are unexplained. That table supplies the V and J calls and clone size; D and trimming were determined from the DNA. The sample table records 150,000 to 190,000 clones; around 87% of these occur just once. The ten biggest clones cover approximately 9.1% of the sample.

The time point tag for this specimen amounts to: about 28 days (+/-7) after the second vaccine dose. Because spike-specific TCR depth and breadth did not differ between the two schedules, AZD1222 recipients who got a second dose at roughly 4 weeks were pooled with those who got a second dose at roughly 12 weeks. Samples from vaccinated people were obtained from the UK trials COV001 and COV002, which included a single-blind randomized controlled phase 2/3 trial of AZD1222 (ChAdOx1 nCoV-19) in healthy adults. For TCRbeta chain sequencing, PBMC samples were collected from trial participants at day 0 and at day 28 after the second dose. The study at large found these results: Most participants were white British and females outnumbered males, and the authors suggested that clonal diversity may have been underestimated. CD4 TCRs associated with the vaccine covered the entire spike protein, and the dominant responses were in regions 160-218 and 743-854. Only six AZD1222 recipients were SARS-CoV-2 seropositive at baseline, limiting conclusions about previously exposed vaccinees. After two AZD1222 doses, both the breadth and the depth of spike-specific TCRs were significantly higher than at day 0 and than in MenACWY recipients. Because no day 14 peak-response samples were available, repertoires were characterized only after the peak T cell response. The 56-69-year group was small, and its depth increase did not reach significance, likely because of low power. Nearly half of unique spike-specific TCRs reportedly recognized epitopes outside regions mutated in the B.1.351 and B.1.1.7 variants.

This sample comprised peripheral blood, obtained 28 days after the second AZD1222 dose. In this chain, TRBV21-1 is recombined with TRBJ2-1; the table's D call TRBD1 went unverified against the DNA. TRBV21-1 is shown as a pseudogene. This TCR derives from an adult who received the AZD1222 COVID-19 vaccine. The nucleotide sequence is TGTGCCAGCAGCAAGAGGACAGGCTACAATGAGCAGTTCTTC. Its protein product is CASSKRTGYNEQFF.